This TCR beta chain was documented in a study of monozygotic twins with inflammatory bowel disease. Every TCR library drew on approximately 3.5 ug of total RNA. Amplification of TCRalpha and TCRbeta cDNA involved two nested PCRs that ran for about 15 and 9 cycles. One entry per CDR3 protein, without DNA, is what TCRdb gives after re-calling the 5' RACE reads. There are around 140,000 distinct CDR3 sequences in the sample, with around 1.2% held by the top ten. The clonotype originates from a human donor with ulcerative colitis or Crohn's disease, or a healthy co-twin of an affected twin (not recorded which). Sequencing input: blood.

CDR3 loop: CAIRADRGNQPQHF. This sequence joins TRBV10-3 and TRBJ1-5; without DNA, the TCRdb call of TRBD1 cannot be checked. Germline loops: CDR1 ENHRY, CDR2 SYGVKD. The length of the CDR3 is 14 residues.